One sample yielded the 2 T cell receptor beta chains listed below, sequenced in a study of blood T cells in healthy people across ages. A J-beta primer mix and a sample-barcoded 5' primer were used in a second PCR of roughly 6 to 11 cycles. Each CDR3 protein is one row after TCRdb ran MiXCR on the 5' RACE reads. The repertoire includes some 900,000 distinct CDR3 sequences, 48% of them detected once, and about an eighth sits in the top ten. The specimen was blood. Source of these receptors: a man in his thirties or forties in good health.

The J gene is TRBJ2-1, the V gene TRBV7-8; TRBD1 might be the D (5 bases). The CDR3 extends over 14 amino acids. Germline V gene data show CDR1 as SGHVS and CDR2 as FQNEAQ. V lost 7 bases and J lost 6, with 16 bases in between. In nucleotides, the CDR3 is TGTGCCAGCACACTAATAGCAGGGTTCAATGAGCAGTTCTTC. Amino acids: CASTLIAGFNEQFF.

This chain uses TRBV7-9 with TRBJ1-2, with D unclear. The germline V gene has CDR1 SEHNR and CDR2 FQNEAQ (reference sequence). This CDR3 comprises 14 residues. V lost 0 bases and J lost 8, with 13 bases in between. CDR3 nucleotide sequence: TGTGCCAGCAGCTTAGCGACGGGAGGTTGGGGCTACACCTTC. Translated: CASSLATGGWGYTF.